The next 19 T cell receptor beta chains were all read from a single sample in a study of blood T cell repertoires in COVID-19. Clones were read by immunoSEQ multiplex PCR, and TCRdb kept only the in-frame ones, dropping some. The sample includes around 92,000 clones, 70% to 90% of them seen just once. Sample: peripheral blood. The receptors originated from an older woman in a cohort sampled during active or convalescent COVID-19.

The gene calls are TRBV9 and TRBJ1-3; D unresolved. V was pared by 4 bases and J by 0 bases, with 11 bases between. There are 15 residues in the CDR3. Per germline, CDR1 SGDLS and CDR2 YYNGEE. The CDR3 DNA follows: TGTGCCAGCAGCCTGAGTCGGGGCTCTGGAAACACCATATATTTT. As protein: CASSLSRGSGNTIYF. Drawing the rest from reference TRBV9 and TRBJ1-3, the complete variable domain is DSGVTQTPKHLITATGQRVTLRCSPRSGDLSVYWYQQSLDQGLQFLIQYYNGEERAKGNILERFSAQQFPDLHSELNLSSLELGDSALYFCASSLSRGSGNTIYFGEGSWLTVV.

The CDR3 sequence is CASSIDPRPYNEQFF. CDR3 nucleotide sequence: TGTGCCAGTAGTATAGATCCTCGTCCGTACAATGAGCAGTTCTTC. J is TRBJ2-1 and V is TRBV19; D gene ambiguous. Germline V lookup: CDR1 LNHDA, CDR2 SQIVND (reference sequence). Trimming shortened V by 0 bases and J by 4 bases, and 10 bases separated the two germline ends. CDR3 length: 15 amino acids.

CDR3 protein: CASSEWGPSSGNTIYF. In DNA, the CDR3 is TGCGCCAGCAGTGAATGGGGGCCGAGCTCTGGAAACACCATATATTTT. The chain joins TRBV10-2 to TRBJ1-3, with D possibly being TRBD1 (6 bases). The germline CDR1 and CDR2 sequences are WSHSY and SAAADI. This CDR3 region has 16 residues. Trimming removed 3 bases from V and 0 bases from J, with 12 bases in between.

The chain recombines TRBV6-6 with TRBJ1-3; 7 nucleotides agree with TRBD1. Germline trimming cut 11 bases from V and 8 bases from J; bases unmatched to any gene: 6. From germline, CDR1 is MNHNY and CDR2 SVGAGI (reference sequence). This CDR3 has 11 amino acids. CDR3 sequence: CASSGGHTIYF. The CDR3 DNA reads TGTGCCTCTTCAGGGGGACACACCATATATTTT.

The V gene is TRBV6-5, the J gene TRBJ1-2; weak D call: TRBD1 (6 bases). The V end lost 5 bases, the J end lost 7 bases, and 11 bases lay between the germline ends. Germline CDR1 is MNHEY and CDR2 is SVGAGI. The CDR3 runs 12 residues. The CDR3 is CASSITGPGYTF. CDR3 DNA: TGTGCCAGCAGTATCACAGGGCCTGGCTACACCTTC.

Turning to this clone: One end of the junction fails to match germline, which may point to a read error. This chain links TRBV10-3 with TRBJ1-5; TRBD1 aligns across 8 bases. This CDR3 has 15 residues. From germline, CDR1 is ENHRY and CDR2 SYGVKD. The CDR3 DNA reads as TGTGTCATCAGTCCAGGGGGCTATAGCAATCAGCCCCAGCATTTT. Encoded protein: CVISPGGYSNQPQHF.

This sequence joins TRBV30 and TRBJ1-6; perhaps TRBD1 as D (5 bases). Between the trimmed V and J ends, which lost 7 bases and 0 bases, there was a span of 16 bases. CDR1 is GTSNPN and CDR2 is SVGIG in the germline V gene (reference sequence). CDR3 length equals 16 residues. The CDR3 region has the DNA TGTGCCTTAAAAATACGGGGGGGCTCCTATAATTCACCCCTCCACTTT. Translating it yields CALKIRGGSYNSPLHF.

The chain couples TRBV5-1 to TRBJ1-3, with D possibly matching TRBD1 (5 bases). The V end lost 4 bases, the J end lost 4 bases, and 18 bases lay between the germline ends. CDR1 is SGHRS, CDR2 YFSETQ, per germline. CDR3 length: 16 amino acids. CDR3 bases: TGCGCCAGCAGCCGCGGGGCCCCGGGCACCGGAAACACCATATATTTT. Residues: CASSRGAPGTGNTIYF.

The chain combines TRBV12-3 or TRBV12-4 with TRBJ1-1; D unresolved. This CDR3 is 12 amino acids long. The V end lost 3 bases, the J end lost 7 bases, and 9 bases lay between the germline ends. This CDR3 is CASSFSFFEAFF. As DNA, the CDR3 is TGTGCCAGCAGTTTTTCGTTTTTTGAAGCTTTCTTT.

This clone was observed once. The V and J genes are TRBV3-1 (or the pseudogene TRBV3-2) and TRBJ1-3; 7 bases agree with TRBD1. V shed 1 base, J shed 3 bases, and the junction held 12 bases outside the gene matches. Germline loops: CDR1 LGHDT, CDR2 YNNKEL (reference sequence). CDR3 length: 18 residues. DNA of the CDR3: TGTGCCAGCAGCCAAGTTGGGGGGACAGTGAGTTATGGAAACACCATATATTTT. Amino acid sequence: CASSQVGGTVSYGNTIYF.

The chain combines TRBV18 with TRBJ2-1, with TRBD2 identical over 12 bases. J lost 3 bases, V lost 4 bases, and 4 bases had no gene match. From germline, CDR1 is KGHSH and CDR2 LQKENI. The CDR3 extends over 16 amino acids. CDR3 protein: CASSRGTSGLYNEQFF. The CDR3 DNA follows: TGTGCCAGCTCACGGGGGACTAGCGGGCTCTACAATGAGCAGTTCTTC.

The gene calls are TRBV7-6 and TRBJ2-5, with TRBD2 identical over 9 bases. With V trimmed by 5 bases and J by 2 bases, 9 bases remained unmatched. This CDR3 is 16 amino acids long. Germline CDR1 reads SGHVS; CDR2 reads FNYEAQ. CDR3 in DNA: TGTGCCAGCAGCCGGGGGGGGCTAGCGGGGCAAGAGACCCAGTACTTC. Amino acids: CASSRGGLAGQETQYF.

J is TRBJ1-4 and V is TRBV25-1, with TRBD1 as a possible D gene (5 bases). The germline CDR1 and CDR2 sequences are MGHDK and SYGVNS. V lost 5 bases to trimming and J lost 0 bases, with 16 bases between them. The CDR3 contains 17 residues. CDR3: CASSRGGSFATNEKLFF. The CDR3 coding sequence is TGTGCCAGCAGTCGGGGGGGGTCGTTTGCAACTAATGAAAAACTGTTTTTT.

The sample holds a few counts of this clone. The CDR3 is CASSGTGTGDEKLFF. The CDR3 DNA reads as TGTGCCAGTAGTGGAACCGGGACAGGGGATGAAAAACTGTTTTTT. The chain is built from TRBV19 and TRBJ1-4; 10 nucleotides align to TRBD1. This CDR3 spans 15 amino acids. Germline lookup yields CDR1 LNHDA and CDR2 SQIVND (reference sequence). V lost 5 bases and J lost 6; bases outside the gene matches: 6.

V is TRBV27 and J is TRBJ1-1; D unresolved. The CDR3 is 13 amino acids. V lost 5 bases, J lost 0 bases, and 7 bases lay in between. The germline gives CDR1 MNHEY, CDR2 SMNVEV (reference sequence). The CDR3, as DNA: TGTGCCAGCAGTCGGAGGGTGAACACTGAAGCTTTCTTT. Protein: CASSRRVNTEAFF.

There are a few counts of this clone. The V and J genes are TRBV19 and TRBJ1-2; D perhaps matches TRBD1 (6 bases). Trimming shortened V by 4 bases and J by 4 bases, and 10 bases separated the two germline ends. Germline CDR1 LNHDA, CDR2 SQIVND (reference sequence). The CDR3 totals 13 residues. The CDR3 reads CASSTTGPYGYTF. The CDR3 nucleotides read TGTGCCAGTAGTACCACAGGGCCCTATGGCTACACCTTC.

In the case of this clone: In the same sample, other DNA sequences code for this CDR3. This chain joins TRBV4-2 and TRBJ2-3, with unresolved D. Germline V gene data show CDR1 as LGHNA and CDR2 as YNFKEQ. V was clipped by 0 bases and J by 0 bases, with 10 bases between them. The CDR3 is 16 residues long. The CDR3 spells CASSQDRGESTDTQYF. The CDR3 nucleotides read TGTGCCAGCAGCCAAGACAGAGGCGAAAGCACAGATACGCAGTATTTT.

This sequence joins TRBV4-1 and TRBJ2-3; 10 bases match TRBD1. Germline V gene data show CDR1 as MGHRA and CDR2 as YSYEKL. After removal of 0 bases from V and 5 bases from J, the junction contained 8 bases not matched to a gene. This CDR3 has 17 amino acids. CDR3 nucleotide sequence: TGCGCCAGCAGCCAAGATTGGGACAGGGGATTCGGAGATACGCAGTATTTT. Amino acid sequence: CASSQDWDRGFGDTQYF.

This chain joins TRBV5-4 and TRBJ2-5; 8 bases match TRBD1. V shed 3 bases and J 2 bases; nucleotides not matched to a gene: 6. CDR1 is SGHNT, CDR2 YYREEE, per germline (reference sequence). The CDR3 is made up of 15 amino acids. The CDR3 is CASSSSGTGQETQYF. The CDR3, as DNA: TGTGCCAGCAGCTCCTCCGGGACAGGTCAAGAGACCCAGTACTTC.